This TCR beta chain came from a study of chemoradiotherapy in HPV16-positive cancers. Repertoires were generated with immunoSEQ multiplex PCR, while TCRdb's copy carries only in-frame clones and drops some. This table holds around 33,000 clones, around 83% found once. The CDR3 is 19 amino acids. Trimming stripped 0 bases from V and 5 bases from J, with 25 bases between. Per the germline V gene, CDR1 is MNHEY and CDR2 is SMNVEV (reference sequence). The starting material was blood, obtained from a patient who underwent chemoradiotherapy. The rearrangement links TRBV27 to TRBJ1-2; tentative D call: TRBD1 (5 bases). The TCR sequence derives from a human donor with HPV-associated anogenital cancer. CDR3 residues: CASSLSWSTVGSLGYGYTF. CDR3 DNA: TGTGCCAGCAGTTTATCGTGGTCGACAGTGGGCTCGTTAGGATATGGCTACACCTTC.